Given below is one T cell receptor beta chain in context. The source of the sample is a study of blood T cell repertoires in COVID-19. In the study overall: The study drew acute and convalescent COVID-19 samples from the United States, Italy and Spain.

As handled by the study authors: Quantification of nucleated cells was approximated via reference gene primer amplification. TCRdb's copy holds only in-frame clones and misses some; the assay was immunoSEQ multiplex PCR. The D gene and trimming were derived from the DNA, and the V and J assignments and clone size from that table. The sample holds 60,000 to 85,000 clones, 75% to 90% seen once. V dropped 1 base and J dropped 5 bases, with 9 bases sitting between them. Per the germline V gene, CDR1 is GTSNPN and CDR2 is SVGIG (reference sequence). The length of the CDR3 is 13 residues. This rearrangement joins TRBV30 to TRBJ1-5; D is unclear. Source material: peripheral blood. The sequence came from a human donor in a cohort sampled during active COVID-19. The CDR3 DNA follows: TGTGCCTGGAGTGACGACACTTATCAGCCCCAGCATTTT. Residues: CAWSDDTYQPQHF.